The 11 T cell receptor beta chains in this list originate from one sample, sequenced in a study of blood T cell repertoires in COVID-19. The repertoire was sequenced with immunoSEQ multiplex PCR; TCRdb's copy has only in-frame clones and lacks some. Here the sample spans some 3,500 clones, around three quarters being singletons. Input material: peripheral blood. Receptors were obtained from a human donor in a cohort sampled during active COVID-19.

This chain connects TRBV5-6 to TRBJ2-7; D is possibly TRBD1 (6 bases). The CDR3 length is 12 residues. Germline V gives CDR1 SGHDT, CDR2 YYEEEE. V lost 4 bases to trimming and J lost 5 bases, with 10 bases between them. This CDR3 reads CASSIQGDEQYF. CDR3 sequence (DNA): TGTGCCAGCAGCATACAGGGAGACGAGCAGTACTTC.

The chain couples TRBV4-3 to TRBJ2-1; 12 bases align to TRBD2. V gave up 0 bases and J gave up 9 bases; unmatched junction bases: 3. Germline V CDR1 and CDR2: LGHNA, YSLEER. The CDR3 runs to 15 residues. DNA of the CDR3: TGCGCCAGCAGCCAAGAACTAGCGGGAGGTAGTGAGCAGTTCTTC. This sequence encodes CASSQELAGGSEQFF.

CDR3 sequence (DNA): TGTGCCAGCAGCTTGGTACAGGGTACCTACGAGCAGTACTTC. Protein sequence: CASSLVQGTYEQYF. The chain links TRBV5-5 to TRBJ2-7, with a possible D match to TRBD1 (6 bases). Trimming took 0 bases from V and 2 from J, leaving 9 bases between them. CDR3 length equals 14 residues. The germline V gene encodes CDR1 SGHKS and CDR2 YYEKEE (reference sequence).

This clone has just one count. The chain has TRBV6-1 and TRBJ2-2; TRBD2 agrees at 7 bases. Germline CDR1 reads MNHNS; CDR2 reads SASEGT. The V gene end was trimmed by 1 base and the J gene end by 6 bases; junction bases not matched to a gene: 2. There are 14 residues in the CDR3. The CDR3 reads CASSEVGGAGELFF. In DNA, the CDR3 is TGTGCCAGCAGTGAAGTGGGAGGGGCCGGGGAGCTGTTTTTT.

The rearrangement uses TRBV3-1 (or the pseudogene TRBV3-2) and TRBJ2-7; D possibly corresponds to TRBD1 (5 bases). The germline V gene has CDR1 LGHDT and CDR2 YNNKEL (reference sequence). V was pared by 1 base and J by 6 bases, with 13 bases between. The CDR3 length is 14 residues. The CDR3 region is CASSQGQFSSEQYV. In DNA form, the CDR3 reads TGTGCCAGCAGCCAAGGACAGTTCTCGTCCGAGCAGTACGTC.

This clone came up once. V and J are TRBV5-4 and TRBJ2-2; 8 bases map to TRBD2. Per germline, CDR1 SGHNT and CDR2 YYREEE (reference sequence). The CDR3 consists of 14 residues. The trim removed 0 bases at V and 9 bases at J, leaving 4 bases unmatched. The CDR3 DNA reads as TGTGCCAGCAGCTTGGCGGGGGGGGCCCGGGAGCTGTTTTTT. Its translation is CASSLAGGARELFF.

The chain couples TRBV5-1 to TRBJ1-1; D not resolved. This CDR3 spans 14 amino acids. V dropped 4 bases and J dropped 6 bases, with 16 bases sitting between them. Germline V gene data show CDR1 as SGHRS and CDR2 as YFSETQ. CDR3 in amino acids: CASSPDSSRAEAFF. CDR3 DNA sequence: TGCGCCAGCAGCCCGGATTCGTCTCGGGCTGAAGCTTTCTTT.

This clone was detected a few times. This rearrangement joins TRBV9 to TRBJ2-7; a possible D gene is TRBD1 (6 bases). The germline gives CDR1 SGDLS, CDR2 YYNGEE. V was clipped by 3 bases and J by 0 bases, with 10 bases between them. The CDR3 extends over 14 amino acids. CDR3 protein: CASSETGISYEQYF. For the CDR3, the DNA is TGTGCCAGCAGCGAGACAGGAATCTCCTACGAGCAGTACTTC.

The chain couples TRBV9 to TRBJ2-7, with D perhaps matching TRBD2 (5 bases). The V gene's germline CDR1 is SGDLS and CDR2 YYNGEE. The length of the CDR3 is 15 residues. Trimming pared 0 bases from V and 4 bases from J, leaving 14 bases between. CDR3 residues: CASSVADEGSYEQYF. For the CDR3, the DNA is TGTGCCAGCAGCGTAGCTGATGAGGGCTCGTACGAGCAGTACTTC.

This clone was observed a single time. The rearrangement joins TRBV6-1 to TRBJ1-5; TRBD1 aligns across 7 bases. There are 16 residues in the CDR3. The junction had 10 bases not matched to a gene; V was cut back by 1 base and J by 7 bases. Germline CDR1 is MNHNS and CDR2 is SASEGT. The CDR3 DNA is TGTGCCAGCAGTGAAGGATGGTGGGACAGTAGACAGCCCCAGCATTTT. Protein sequence: CASSEGWWDSRQPQHF.

V usage is TRBV29-1 and J usage is TRBJ1-2; D is uncertain. This CDR3 comprises 12 residues. Germline V gene lookup returns CDR1 SQVTM and CDR2 ANQGSEA. V lost 0 bases, J lost 7 bases, and 9 bases lay in between. CDR3 in amino acids: CSVEDPGIGYTF. The CDR3 nucleotides read TGCAGCGTTGAAGATCCGGGGATTGGCTACACCTTC. Full variable domain (rest looked up from reference TRBV29-1 and TRBJ1-2): SAVISQKPSRDICQRGTSLTIQCQVDSQVTMMFWYRQQPGQSLTLIATANQGSEATYESGFVIDKFPISRPNLTFSTLTVSNMSPEDSSIYLCSVEDPGIGYTFGSGTRLTVV.